This T cell receptor (beta chain) appears in the sequencing data of a study of PD-L1 blockade in urothelial cancer. Study background: Atezolizumab (1,200 mg intravenously every 3 weeks) began in about 2014 for patients. Median blood clonality was roughly 0.074, with about 86,000 unique TCRs. Findings of the study overall: Patients with durable benefit had greater blood expansion of tumor-associated TCR clones 3 weeks into treatment.

Sequenced by immunoSEQ multiplex PCR; TCRdb stores in-frame clones only, minus some. The table lists about 39,000 clones, about 89% of them singletons. Noted time point: pretreatment peripheral blood. Patient disease was locally advanced or metastatic urothelial carcinoma. The CDR3 loop spans 16 amino acids. CDR1 is MDHEN and CDR2 is SYDVKM in the germline V gene. Trimming pared 8 bases from V and 6 bases from J, leaving 25 bases between. Turning to this clone: Its antigen remains unknown.

The rearrangement uses TRBV28 and TRBJ1-2, with D unclear. The input for sequencing was PBMCs, taken around atezolizumab (anti-PD-L1) treatment. The TCR originated in a woman in her sixties with urothelial cancer. CDR3 in amino acids: CASGPQFIGVKNGYTF. The CDR3 nucleotides read TGTGCCAGCGGCCCCCAGTTTATCGGGGTGAAGAATGGCTACACCTTC.